This T cell receptor (beta chain) was captured by sequencing in a study of blood T cells in healthy people across ages. Study-level results: Estimated diversity, derived from one million T cells, was regarded as an underestimate.

J lost 4 bases, V lost 3 bases, and 17 bases had no gene match. There are 19 residues in the CDR3. The germline gives CDR1 SGHTA, CDR2 FQGTGA. A second PCR, run for about 7 to 11 cycles, used a sample-barcoded 5' primer plus a J-beta primer mix. MiXCR was run by TCRdb on the 5' RACE reads, yielding one entry per CDR3 protein. This sample has around 1,800,000 distinct CDR3 sequences, with roughly two fifths found just once. For this clonotype: Antigen specificity is unknown.

Sequenced input: blood. The V and J genes are TRBV7-3 and TRBJ2-2; 7 positions match TRBD1. The sequence derives from a human donor in good health. The CDR3 coding sequence is TGTGCCAGCAGCTTGGAACATTACACCTTTGGACAGGCCACCGGGGAGCTGTTTTTT. Its protein product is CASSLEHYTFGQATGELFF.